This T cell receptor beta chain appears in the sequencing data of a study of cytomegalovirus exposure and HLA in healthy donors. Study details: As released early, the data held 65 million to 90 million unique TCRs from HLA-typed donors.

The PCR made use of 60 Vbeta and 13 Jbeta primers. Repertoires were generated with immunoSEQ multiplex PCR, while TCRdb's copy carries only in-frame clones and drops some. This sample carries roughly 140,000 clones, roughly 82% of them seen once, and the ten largest clones take about 5.6%. Overall study results and limits: The study designated roughly 160 TCR beta chains cytomegalovirus-associated. Likely technical artifact: a cluster of highly shared sequence variants. An analysis was carried out at a later point. It showed that HLA-associated TCR beta chains were more clonally expanded than equally common non-associated chains.

As regards this clone: Antigen: not known.

J lost 2 bases, V lost 7 bases, and 8 bases had no gene match. The CDR3 is 15 amino acids. The germline V gene encodes CDR1 SGHTA and CDR2 FQGNSA. This TCR was recovered from a man aged 25-45 years in good health and CMV-seropositive. The chain couples TRBV7-2 to TRBJ2-7, with TRBD1 identical over 10 bases. The specimen sequenced was PBMCs. CDR3 loop: CASNGQGEKAYEQYF. DNA of the CDR3: TGTGCCAGCAACGGACAGGGGGAGAAGGCCTACGAGCAGTACTTC.